This T cell receptor (beta chain) was recovered during a study of primary melanoma T cells and metastatic recurrence (dated by TCRdb to 2020 to 2021). Turning to the overall study: A total of about 200 primary melanomas made up the cohort, all of stage T2 to T4 and more than 1 mm thick. The T-cell fraction measured by TCR beta sequencing was compared against progression-free survival as the clinical outcome. Histopathological grading of tumor-infiltrating lymphocytes was compared with the T-cell fraction derived from sequencing. The study tested whether T-cell fraction and T-cell repertoire clonality in primary melanoma tumors predicted patient outcome.

Library method: the immunoSEQ multiplex PCR assay. Primary melanoma tumor tissue was subjected to high-throughput sequencing of the T-cell receptor beta chain. As for the authors' bioinformatics: The repertoire analyses covered TCRB CDR3 sharing between samples and the distribution of insertions and deletions. A gradient-boosted model ranked the predictive value of the T-cell fraction against histopathological variables. Sourced from immuneACCESS, this table was stored by TCRdb with only in-frame sequences that have V and J called. A share of the clones is absent; for the studies checked, an unresolved V gene accounts for under half, and the remainder has no known explanation. V and J calls plus clone size are reproduced from that table; the DNA served to infer D and trimming. The sample table shows some 200 clones, and over 75% are seen once. Of the sample, approximately 28% falls within the top ten clones.

From its cysteine to its phenylalanine, the CDR3 spans 15 amino acids. CDR3 DNA only is kept here, 45 bases in frame from base 1. The germline V gene provides CDR1 LGHNT and CDR2 FRNRAP. The primary melanoma of each patient had been surgically resected and was considered potentially curable but at risk of metastatic recurrence. Details on this clone: Which antigen it targets is not known. Base qualities are not at hand, and no much larger clone is one base apart.

General conclusions and limits of the study: An effective T-cell-mediated antitumor response in primary melanoma was presented by the authors only as a suggestion rather than as a demonstrated mechanism. Protection appeared to be conferred by a T-cell fraction above 20% regardless of ulceration status, mitotic rate or nodal disease. Progression-free survival was reportedly predicted by the tumor T-cell fraction independently of age, mitotic rate, ulceration and thickness. Reportedly, adding T-cell fraction to tumor thickness improved progression-free survival prediction more than adding any other histopathological variable did.

Sequenced input: melanoma tumor tissue. In this chain, TRBV12-5 is recombined with TRBJ1-1; tentative D gene TRBD1, with 5 bases matching. The sequence derives from a human donor with melanoma. The nucleotide sequence is TGTGCCAGCAATATTATAAGCAGGGCGAACACTGAAGCTTTCTTT. This is translated as CASNIISRANTEAFF.